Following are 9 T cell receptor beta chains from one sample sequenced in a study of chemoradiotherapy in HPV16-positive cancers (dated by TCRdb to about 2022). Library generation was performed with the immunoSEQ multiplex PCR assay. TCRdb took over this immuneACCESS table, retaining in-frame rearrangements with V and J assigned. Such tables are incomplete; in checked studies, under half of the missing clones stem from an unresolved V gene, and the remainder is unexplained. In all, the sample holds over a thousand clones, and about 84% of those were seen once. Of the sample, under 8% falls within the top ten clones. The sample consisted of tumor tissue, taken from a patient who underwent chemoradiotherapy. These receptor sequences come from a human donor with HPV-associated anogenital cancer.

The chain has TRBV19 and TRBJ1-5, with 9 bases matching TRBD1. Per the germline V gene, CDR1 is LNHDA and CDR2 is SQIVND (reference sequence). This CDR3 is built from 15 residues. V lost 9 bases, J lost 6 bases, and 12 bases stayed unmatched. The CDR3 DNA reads TGTGCCAGCGTAGGGGGACAGGGATTAGGTCAGCCCCAGCATTTT. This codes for CASVGGQGLGQPQHF.

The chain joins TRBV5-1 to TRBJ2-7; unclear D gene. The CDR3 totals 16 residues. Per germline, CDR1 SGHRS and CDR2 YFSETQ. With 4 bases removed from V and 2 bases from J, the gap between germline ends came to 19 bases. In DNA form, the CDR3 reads TGCGCCAGCAGCCCCGACTCACCGAATACGCCCTACGAGCAGTACTTC. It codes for CASSPDSPNTPYEQYF.

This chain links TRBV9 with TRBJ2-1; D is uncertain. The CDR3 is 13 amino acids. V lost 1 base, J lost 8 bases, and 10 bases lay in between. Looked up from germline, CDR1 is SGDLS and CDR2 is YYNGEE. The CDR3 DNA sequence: TGTGCCAGCAGCGTATCACAGAACGATGAGCAGTTCTTC. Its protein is CASSVSQNDEQFF.

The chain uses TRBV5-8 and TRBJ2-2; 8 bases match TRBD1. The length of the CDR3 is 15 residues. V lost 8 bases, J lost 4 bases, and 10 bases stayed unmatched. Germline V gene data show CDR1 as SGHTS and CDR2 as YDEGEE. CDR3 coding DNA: TGTGCCAGTGCCCCCAGGGGGCGAATCACCGGGGAGCTGTTTTTT. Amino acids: CASAPRGRITGELFF.

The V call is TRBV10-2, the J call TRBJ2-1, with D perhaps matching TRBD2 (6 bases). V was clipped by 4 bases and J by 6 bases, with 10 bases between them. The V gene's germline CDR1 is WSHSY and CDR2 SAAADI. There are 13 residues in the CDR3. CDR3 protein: CASSGGTVNEQFF. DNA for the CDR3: TGCGCCAGCAGTGGCGGGACCGTCAATGAGCAGTTCTTC.

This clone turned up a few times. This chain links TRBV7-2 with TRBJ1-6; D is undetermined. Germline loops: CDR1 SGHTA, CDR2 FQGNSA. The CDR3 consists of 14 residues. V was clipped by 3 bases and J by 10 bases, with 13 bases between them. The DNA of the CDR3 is TGTGCCAGCAGCTTTAAGGGAGCGGCCTCACCCCTCCACTTT. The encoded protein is CASSFKGAASPLHF.

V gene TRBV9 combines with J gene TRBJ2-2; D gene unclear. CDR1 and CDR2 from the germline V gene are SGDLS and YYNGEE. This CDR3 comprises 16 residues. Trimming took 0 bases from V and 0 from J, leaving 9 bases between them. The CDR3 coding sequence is TGTGCCAGCAGCGTAGACATATTTACGAACACCGGGGAGCTGTTTTTT. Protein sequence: CASSVDIFTNTGELFF.

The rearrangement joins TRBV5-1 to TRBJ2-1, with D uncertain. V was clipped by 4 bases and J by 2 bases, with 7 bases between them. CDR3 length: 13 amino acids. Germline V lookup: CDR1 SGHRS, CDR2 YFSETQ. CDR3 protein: CASSQETYNEQFF. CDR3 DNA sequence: TGCGCCAGCAGCCAGGAGACCTACAATGAGCAGTTCTTC.

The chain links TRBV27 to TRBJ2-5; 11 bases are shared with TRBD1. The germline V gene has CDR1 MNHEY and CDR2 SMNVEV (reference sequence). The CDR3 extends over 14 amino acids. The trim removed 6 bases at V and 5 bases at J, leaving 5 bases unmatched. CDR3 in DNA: TGTGCCAGCAGCCACGGACAGGGGGCCGAGACCCAGTACTTC. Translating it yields CASSHGQGAETQYF.